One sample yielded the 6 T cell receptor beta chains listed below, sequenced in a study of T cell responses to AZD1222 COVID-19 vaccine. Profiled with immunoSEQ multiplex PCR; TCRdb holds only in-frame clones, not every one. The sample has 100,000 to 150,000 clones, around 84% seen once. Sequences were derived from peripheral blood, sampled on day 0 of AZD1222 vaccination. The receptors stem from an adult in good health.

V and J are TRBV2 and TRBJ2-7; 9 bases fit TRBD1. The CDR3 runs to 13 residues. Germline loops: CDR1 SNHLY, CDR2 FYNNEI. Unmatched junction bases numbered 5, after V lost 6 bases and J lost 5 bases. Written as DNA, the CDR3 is TGTGCCAGCAGCGACAGGGGGGTCAACGAGCAGTACTTC. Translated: CASSDRGVNEQYF.

CDR3 protein: CASRTGQGRGEQYF. For the CDR3, the DNA is TGTGCCAGCAGAACGGGACAGGGGAGAGGCGAGCAGTACTTC. This chain uses TRBV11-1 with TRBJ2-7; 10 bases fit TRBD1. The J segment lost 6 bases and the V segment lost 6 bases, leaving 8 bases of the junction unmatched. Germline V gene sequence: CDR1 SGHAT, CDR2 FQDESV (reference sequence). This CDR3 spans 14 amino acids.

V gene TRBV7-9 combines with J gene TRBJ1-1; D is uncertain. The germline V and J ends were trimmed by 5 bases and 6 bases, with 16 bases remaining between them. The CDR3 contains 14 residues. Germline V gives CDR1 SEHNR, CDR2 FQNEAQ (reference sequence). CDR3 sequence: CASSETLGRPEAFF. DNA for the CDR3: TGTGCCAGCAGCGAGACGCTAGGAAGGCCTGAAGCTTTCTTT.

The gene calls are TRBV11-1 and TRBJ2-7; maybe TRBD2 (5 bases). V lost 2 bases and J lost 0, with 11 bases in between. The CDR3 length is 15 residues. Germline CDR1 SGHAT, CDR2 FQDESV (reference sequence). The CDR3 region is CASSLRRRSSYEQYF. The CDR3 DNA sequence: TGTGCCAGCAGCTTAAGGAGGCGCAGCTCCTACGAGCAGTACTTC.

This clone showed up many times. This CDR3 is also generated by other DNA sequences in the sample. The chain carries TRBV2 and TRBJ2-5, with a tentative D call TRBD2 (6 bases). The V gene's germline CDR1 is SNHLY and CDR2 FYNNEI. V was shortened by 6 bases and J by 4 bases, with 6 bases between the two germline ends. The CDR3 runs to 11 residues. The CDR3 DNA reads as TGTGCCAGCAGGGGAGGAGAGACCCAGTACTTC. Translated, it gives CASRGGETQYF.

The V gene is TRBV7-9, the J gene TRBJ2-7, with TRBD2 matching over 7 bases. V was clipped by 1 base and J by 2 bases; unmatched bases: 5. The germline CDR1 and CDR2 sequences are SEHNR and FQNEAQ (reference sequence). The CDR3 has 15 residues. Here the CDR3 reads CASSLGAGRAYEQYF. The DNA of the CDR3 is TGTGCCAGCAGCTTAGGGGCAGGGAGGGCCTACGAGCAGTACTTC.